This T cell receptor (beta chain) was captured in a study of blood T cell repertoires in COVID-19. Study summary: Sample material is recorded as cDNA or gDNA derived from T cells, B-cell-depleted T cells, or PBMCs.

V trimming: 1 base; J trimming: 5 bases; junction bases outside the gene matches: 2. The CDR3 consists of 15 residues. The germline CDR1 and CDR2 sequences are SEHNR and FQNEAQ (reference sequence). Sequencing used immunoSEQ multiplex PCR; TCRdb keeps in-frame clones, though not all of them. The profile shows 150,000 to 200,000 clones, 90% of them singletons. This clone has just a few counts. This TCR was sampled from a man aged 55 to 70 with active or convalescent COVID-19. Sequenced: peripheral blood. The rearrangement uses TRBV7-9 and TRBJ1-4; TRBD1 agrees at 9 bases. The CDR3 loop reads CASSLGTGVNEKLFF. CDR3 sequence (DNA): TGTGCCAGCAGCTTAGGGACAGGGGTCAATGAAAAACTGTTTTTT.